This T cell receptor (beta chain) was sequenced during a study of yellow fever vaccine responses in identical twins. Study findings and constraints: After vaccination, twins' T cell response reportedly seemed partly convergent, partly personalized.

Per the germline V gene, CDR1 is SGHNT and CDR2 is YYREEE (reference sequence). V was shortened by 0 bases and J by 8 bases, with 8 bases between the two germline ends. The CDR3 spans 12 residues. Concerning this clonotype: The antigen is undetermined.

One entry per CDR3 protein results from TCRdb running MiXCR on the RT-PCR reads. The profile shows more than 10,000 distinct CDR3 sequences, 80% to 90% of them singletons. This TCR was recovered from a woman between 18 and 29 years old who received the yellow fever vaccine. This chain joins TRBV5-4 and TRBJ2-5; D not certain. Sequenced material: T cells from blood (PBMCs), unsorted or a sorted subset (not recorded which), taken before or after yellow fever vaccination (not recorded which). CDR3 sequence (DNA): TGTGCCAGCAGCTTGGACACTCCAACCCAGTACTTC. Its translation: CASSLDTPTQYF.